This T cell receptor (beta chain) was captured by sequencing in a study of radiotherapy plus CTLA-4 blockade in lung cancer. Libraries were prepared by immunoSEQ multiplex PCR; TCRdb keeps only in-frame clonotypes and omits some of them. This sample carries over 80,000 clones, less than 90% of them seen once, and the ten largest clones take 0.82%. The trim removed 6 bases at V and 7 bases at J, leaving 12 bases unmatched. Germline values: CDR1 MDHEN, CDR2 SYDVKM. The CDR3 sequence is 16 residues long. The input for sequencing was peripheral blood, taken from a patient treated with radiotherapy plus ipilimumab. The V call is TRBV28, the J call TRBJ2-1; 10 positions agree with TRBD2. This clonotype was sampled from a human donor with non-small cell lung cancer who had stable disease on radiotherapy plus ipilimumab. CDR3 coding DNA: TGTGCCAGCAGCCCTAGCGGGGGTCGGTCGTATAATGAGCAGTTCTTC. Encoded protein: CASSPSGGRSYNEQFF.